These T cell receptor beta chains were read from a single sample in a study of technical replicates of blood from a handful of donors. Sequenced by immunoSEQ multiplex PCR; TCRdb stores in-frame clones only, minus some. The repertoire consists of about 80,000 clones, with around 97% occurring once and the leading ten covering 0.18%. Input material: T cells isolated from PBMCs. Every receptor here comes from a human donor in good health. Both conserved end residues are part of each CDR3. D genes are given only for firm matches.

D gene: -; V gene: TRBV5-4; J gene: TRBJ2-7; CDR3 DNA: TGTGCCAGCAGCTTGGCGTTCGGCTCCTACGAGCAGTACTTC; CDR3 protein: CASSLAFGSYEQYF
D gene: -; V gene: TRBV29-1; J gene: TRBJ2-3; CDR3 DNA: TGCAGCGTTTCACAGGGAAGGGAAGATACGCAGTATTTT; CDR3 protein: CSVSQGREDTQYF
D gene: TRBD2; V gene: TRBV5-4; J gene: TRBJ2-5; CDR3 DNA: TGTGCCAGCAGCTTGGACCTAGCGGGAGTTATCGAGACCCAGTACTTC; CDR3 protein: CASSLDLAGVIETQYF
D gene: TRBD2; V gene: TRBV28; J gene: TRBJ2-5; CDR3 DNA: TGTGCCAGCAGTGTGCCTAGCGGGGGCCGTGAGACCCAGTACTTC; CDR3 protein: CASSVPSGGRETQYF
D gene: TRBD1; V gene: TRBV4-1; J gene: TRBJ1-4; CDR3 DNA: TGCGCCAGTAACCGGGACAGGGGAGTTGGAATCCATGAAAAACTGTTTTTT; CDR3 protein: CASNRDRGVGIHEKLFF
D gene: -; V gene: TRBV27; J gene: TRBJ2-2; CDR3 DNA: TGTGCCATACAGGATTCCACCGGGGAGCTGTTTTTT; CDR3 protein: CAIQDSTGELFF
D gene: -; V gene: TRBV30; J gene: TRBJ1-6; CDR3 DNA: TGTGCCTGGAGTGTGGGGGGGCACGGAGTTTATTCACCCCTCCACTTT; CDR3 protein: CAWSVGGHGVYSPLHF
D gene: -; V gene: TRBV10-3; J gene: TRBJ1-2; CDR3 DNA: TGTGCCATCAGTGGATCGGAGAACTATGGCTACACCTTC; CDR3 protein: CAISGSENYGYTF
D gene: -; V gene: TRBV28; J gene: TRBJ1-5; CDR3 DNA: TGTGCCAGCAGCAGGTTCCGGACTTCCAATCAGCCCCAGCATTTT; CDR3 protein: CASSRFRTSNQPQHF
D gene: -; V gene: TRBV7-9; J gene: TRBJ1-2; CDR3 DNA: TGTGCCAGCAGCTTAGGAGGGGGAACCTTTTATGGCTACACCTTC; CDR3 protein: CASSLGGGTFYGYTF
D gene: -; V gene: TRBV5-1; J gene: TRBJ1-4; CDR3 DNA: TGCGCCAGCAGCTTGGAAGGACAGCCTGCAACTAATGAAAAACTGTTTTTT; CDR3 protein: CASSLEGQPATNEKLFF
D gene: TRBD1; V gene: TRBV28; J gene: TRBJ2-5; CDR3 DNA: TGTGCCAGCAGTTCCGGACAGGCCCAGGAGACCCAGTACTTC; CDR3 protein: CASSSGQAQETQYF
D gene: TRBD1; V gene: TRBV6-6; J gene: TRBJ2-7; CDR3 DNA: TGTGCCAGCAGGATAGGACAGGGGCAATACGAGCAGTACTTC; CDR3 protein: CASRIGQGQYEQYF